This T cell receptor (beta chain) derives from a study of blood T cell repertoires in COVID-19. As for the study in general: PBMCs, B-cell-depleted T cells, or T cells were the source of the cDNA or gDNA that made up the material.

V was pared by 4 bases and J by 5 bases, with 5 bases of the junction left unmatched. This CDR3 has 16 amino acids. Germline-derived CDR1 and CDR2 are SGHTS and YDEGEE. The method was immunoSEQ multiplex PCR; TCRdb's version includes in-frame clones alone and lacks a portion of them. This repertoire shows tens of thousands of clones, under 90% found once; its top ten account for under 55%. This rearrangement joins TRBV5-8 to TRBJ2-1, with 14 bases fitting TRBD2. The sample comprised peripheral blood. The sequence was collected from a woman older than 75 with acute or convalescent COVID-19. In nucleotides, the CDR3 is TGTGCCAGCAGCCTGGGACTAGCGGGAGCTAACAATGAGCAGTTCTTC. This translates into CASSLGLAGANNEQFF. Variable domain in full (rest from reference TRBV5-8 and TRBJ2-1): EAGVTQSPTHLIKTRGQQATLRCSPISGHTSVYWYQQALGLGLQFLLWYDEGEERNRGNFPPRFSGRQFPNYSSELNVNALELEDSALYLCASSLGLAGANNEQFFGPGTRLTVL.